These 17 T cell receptor beta chains were all obtained from the same sample, sequenced in a study of regulatory T cells in long-lasting Graves disease. Relying on iRepertoire HTBI primers and Arm-PCR of CDR3 regions, the team built TCR beta libraries. TCRdb ran MiXCR on the multiplex PCR reads and lists one entry per CDR3 protein. The data hold hundreds of thousands of distinct CDR3 sequences, with about 16% observed a single time. Regarding time point: newly diagnosed GD, antithyroid drugs for less than 3 months. From RNA extracted from PBMCs, the TCR library was made. These data also formed part of another study, on T cells in Graves' hyperthyroidism and ophthalmopathy.

Sequenced here: peripheral blood mononuclear cells (PBMCs), sampled at new diagnosis, from a patient treated with antithyroid drugs. The receptors were gathered from a man aged 18 to 30 with Graves disease.

A few counts support this clonotype. V gene TRBV9 combines with J gene TRBJ2-7; D possibly corresponds to TRBD1 (6 bases). Trimming stripped 4 bases from V and 3 bases from J, with 23 bases between. The CDR3 is 17 residues long. Germline assignment: CDR1 SGDLS and CDR2 YYNGEE. CDR3 sequence (DNA): TGTGCCAGCAGCCCGACAGGTAGTCAGGCTTCGGTCTACGAGCAGTACTTC. It translates to CASSPTGSQASVYEQYF.

This clonotype has at least ten counts. The chain couples TRBV28 to TRBJ1-5, with D unclear. Between the trimmed V and J ends, which lost 9 bases and 6 bases, there was a span of 15 bases. This CDR3 comprises 13 residues. Germline V gene data show CDR1 as MDHEN and CDR2 as SYDVKM. CDR3: CASNRAGGQPQHF. In DNA, the CDR3 is TGTGCCAGTAATAGGGCAGGCGGTCAGCCCCAGCATTTT.

This clonotype was picked up many times. This chain joins TRBV6-1 and TRBJ2-5; D is uncertain. V lost 9 bases and J lost 5, with 4 bases in between. Germline loops: CDR1 MNHNS, CDR2 SASEGT. CDR3 size: 9 residues. CDR3 sequence reads: CARGETQYF. The CDR3, as DNA: TGTGCCAGGGGGGAGACCCAGTACTTC.

V gene TRBV5-5 combines with J gene TRBJ1-2, with 9 positions matching TRBD1. V shed 6 bases and J 1 base; nucleotides not matched to a gene: 4. Germline V gives CDR1 SGHKS, CDR2 YYEKEE (reference sequence). The CDR3 covers 14 residues. The DNA for the CDR3 is TGTGCCAGCACCAGGACAGGGGATAACTATGGCTACACCTTC. Its protein is CASTRTGDNYGYTF.

The chain employs TRBV20-1 and TRBJ2-7, with 9 nucleotides matching TRBD1. CDR1 and CDR2 from the germline V gene are DFQATT and SNEGSKA (reference sequence). The length of the CDR3 is 14 residues. V lost 5 bases and J lost 3; bases outside the gene matches: 8. CDR3: CSASVTGGYYEQYF. CDR3 bases: TGCAGTGCTTCTGTGACAGGGGGTTACTACGAGCAGTACTTC.

As for this clonotype: A much larger clone is a single base away; this may be a read error. This rearrangement joins TRBV7-9 to TRBJ2-3, with 8 nucleotides matching TRBD1. Germline V gives CDR1 SEHNR, CDR2 FQNEAQ (reference sequence). The ends lost 5 bases at V and 11 bases at J; junction bases unmatched: 6. This CDR3 spans 12 amino acids. CDR3 sequence: CASSTGQGLQYF. CDR3 sequence (DNA): TGTGCCAGCAGCACTGGACAGGGTCTGCAGTATTTT.

The chain combines TRBV6-2 or TRBV6-3 with TRBJ1-5; D call uncertain. Germline V gene sequence: CDR1 MNHEY, CDR2 SVGEGT. The CDR3 spans 17 residues. V was clipped by 0 bases and J by 5 bases, with 17 bases between them. As DNA, the CDR3 is TGTGCCAGCAGTTACTCGTTGAGAGGAACCCTCGATCAGCCCCAGCATTTT. Its protein is CASSYSLRGTLDQPQHF.

This clonotype was observed at least ten times. The rearrangement joins TRBV6-5 to TRBJ1-3; D is unclear. Germline V gene sequence: CDR1 MNHEY, CDR2 SVGAGI. CDR3 size: 16 residues. The V end lost 2 bases, the J end lost 0 bases, and 11 bases lay between the germline ends. This CDR3 is CASSYPDSPSGNTIYF. The CDR3 DNA follows: TGTGCCAGCAGTTACCCCGACTCCCCCTCTGGAAACACCATATATTTT.

This clonotype was seen many times. This chain uses TRBV5-8 with TRBJ2-7; D is perhaps TRBD1 (6 bases). The CDR3 has 13 residues. Per germline, CDR1 SGHTS and CDR2 YDEGEE. V dropped 4 bases and J dropped 3 bases, with 11 bases sitting between them. The CDR3 DNA is TGTGCCAGCAGCGGACAACAGGGCTACGAGCAGTACTTC. This translates into CASSGQQGYEQYF.

This clonotype was detected ten times or more. The V gene is TRBV7-2, the J gene TRBJ2-7; 9 nucleotides match TRBD2. Germline-derived CDR1 and CDR2 are SGHTA and FQGNSA. This CDR3 region has 15 residues. V was clipped by 1 base and J by 9 bases; unmatched bases: 10. The CDR3 nucleotides are TGTGCCAGCAGCTTAGGGCGAGCGGGAGGAAGGTGGCAGTACTTC. It specifies CASSLGRAGGRWQYF.

As concerns this clonotype: A junction end diverges from the germline sequence, so it may reflect a read error. The rearrangement joins TRBV12-3 or TRBV12-4 to TRBJ1-6; no firm D call. This CDR3 region has 17 residues. CDR3 coding DNA: TGTGTCAGCAGTTTTGCCGGGAGAGGCCGGGTTGATTCACCCCTCCACTTT. Translation gives CVSSFAGRGRVDSPLHF.

J is TRBJ1-3 and V is TRBV13, with 8 nucleotides matching TRBD1. Germline V CDR1 and CDR2: PRHDT, FYEKMQ (reference sequence). V was clipped by 3 bases and J by 8 bases; unmatched bases: 9. This CDR3 comprises 15 residues. The CDR3 region is CASSFAQGATDTIYF. CDR3 nucleotides: TGTGCCAGCAGCTTTGCCCAGGGGGCGACGGACACCATATATTTT.

This clonotype has a handful of counts. The chain has TRBV30 and TRBJ1-6; D remains ambiguous. CDR3 length: 14 amino acids. Germline-derived CDR1 and CDR2 are GTSNPN and SVGIG (reference sequence). Trimming stripped 1 base from V and 9 bases from J, with 13 bases between. The CDR3 sequence is CAWSADTISSPLHF. The CDR3 DNA reads TGTGCCTGGAGTGCTGACACAATAAGTTCACCCCTCCACTTT.

The sample holds a few counts of this clonotype. A read error may be the cause here, since a much bigger clone is one base away. The chain couples TRBV5-4 to TRBJ2-7; possibly TRBD1 or TRBD2 for D (5 bases each). The CDR3 covers 11 residues. Germline V gives CDR1 SGHNT, CDR2 YYREEE (reference sequence). This CDR3 reads CASTLGDEQYF. The CDR3 coding sequence is TGTGCCAGCACCTTGGGGGACGAGCAGTACTTC.

This clonotype was observed at least ten times. The chain links TRBV20-1 to TRBJ2-2; 14 bases agree with TRBD2. The CDR3 runs to 15 residues. The junction had 4 bases not matched to a gene; V was cut back by 3 bases and J by 7 bases. CDR1 is DFQATT, CDR2 SNEGSKA, per germline (reference sequence). The CDR3 here is CSARTSGRESGELFF. CDR3 coding DNA: TGCAGTGCTAGGACTAGCGGGAGGGAAAGCGGGGAGCTGTTTTTT.

In this sample, this clonotype turned up many times. The chain recombines TRBV20-1 with TRBJ2-7; D gene uncertain. Trimming removed 0 bases at V and 0 bases at J, with 3 bases between. Germline-derived CDR1 and CDR2 are DFQATT and SNEGSKA (reference sequence). CDR3 size: 12 residues. CDR3 nucleotide sequence: TGCAGTGCTAGAGAGGGCTCCTACGAGCAGTACTTC. This translates into CSAREGSYEQYF.

The chain is built from TRBV11-2 and TRBJ2-7, with D possibly TRBD1 on 5 matching bases. The CDR3 loop spans 15 amino acids. V was shortened by 2 bases and J by 6 bases, with 17 bases between the two germline ends. Per the germline V gene, CDR1 is SGHAT and CDR2 is FQNNGV. DNA for the CDR3: TGTGCCAGCAGCTTAATCGGTTCAGGGTCAGGCGAGCAGTACTTC. Its protein product is CASSLIGSGSGEQYF.